These 21 T cell receptor beta chains share one sample of origin, sequenced in a study of esophageal squamous cell carcinoma under preoperative chemotherapy. Time point: before preoperative PTX-NDP chemotherapy. TCRdb analysed the PCR reads with MiXCR anew, one entry per CDR3 protein. The sample contains roughly 32,000 distinct CDR3 sequences, 40% to 60% of which appear only once. The sample was gathered from a patient given preoperative chemotherapy. All receptors derive from a human donor with esophageal squamous cell carcinoma. The donor label of this sample is uncertain.

This clonotype has at least ten counts. The V and J genes are TRBV6-1 and TRBJ2-3, with D possibly matching TRBD2 (5 bases). Trimming removed 8 bases from V and 0 bases from J, with 18 bases in between. The germline gives CDR1 MNHNS, CDR2 SASEGT. The CDR3 contains 16 residues. CDR3 coding DNA: TGTGCCAGCGGATTTTTGAGGGCCTCTAGCACAGATACGCAGTATTTT. This codes for CASGFLRASSTDTQYF.

This clonotype was picked up many times. The chain employs TRBV7-3 and TRBJ2-1, with D tentatively TRBD2 (6 bases). The V and J ends lost 7 bases and 6 bases respectively, with 16 bases between them. This CDR3 spans 14 amino acids. Germline lookup yields CDR1 SGHTA and CDR2 FQGTGA. Here the CDR3 reads CASKRASEVNEQFF. The CDR3 nucleotides are TGTGCCAGCAAAAGGGCTAGCGAAGTCAATGAGCAGTTCTTC.

The chain uses TRBV7-3 and TRBJ2-4; TRBD2 aligns across 7 bases. From germline, CDR1 is SGHTA and CDR2 FQGTGA. CDR3 size: 17 residues. V lost 5 bases, J lost 10 bases, and 20 bases stayed unmatched. CDR3: CASSVIPGGGDQEIQYF. For the CDR3, the DNA is TGTGCCAGCAGCGTGATACCGGGGGGAGGTGACCAAGAGATTCAGTACTTC. Full variable domain (remainder filled in from reference TRBV7-3 and TRBJ2-4): GAGVSQTPSNKVTEKGKYVELRCDPISGHTALYWYRQSLGQGPEFLIYFQGTGAADDSGLPNDRFFAVRPEGSVSTLKIQRTERGDSAVYLCASSVIPGGGDQEIQYFGAGTRLSVL.

The chain joins TRBV7-6 to TRBJ2-1; TRBD2 aligns across 9 bases. The trim removed 5 bases at V and 3 bases at J, leaving 20 bases unmatched. CDR1 is SGHVS and CDR2 is FNYEAQ in the germline V gene. CDR3 size: 20 residues. The CDR3 sequence: CASSTRLRGGRAMNYNEQFF. The CDR3 region has the DNA TGTGCCAGCAGCACCCGACTCCGGGGCGGGAGGGCCATGAACTACAATGAGCAGTTCTTC.

This clonotype was found a few times. CDR3 sequence (DNA): TGTGCCAGCAGCTTAGTTTCGGGGGGCACTTATGAGCAGTTCTTC. Amino acids: CASSLVSGGTYEQFF. The chain uses TRBV7-8 and TRBJ2-1, with D perhaps TRBD2 (7 bases). V lost 1 base and J 8 bases, leaving 15 bases between the germline ends. Germline CDR1 and CDR2: SGHVS and FQNEAQ. The CDR3 is 15 residues long.

This sequence joins TRBV7-3 and TRBJ2-1; D may be TRBD2 (6 bases). Germline CDR1 is SGHTA and CDR2 is FQGTGA. The CDR3 contains 15 residues. Trimming cost V 1 base and J 13 bases, with 20 bases left between them. The CDR3 DNA is TGTGCCAGCAGCTTAAACGGCGGGAAGGGTGAGACCCAGTTCTTC. Translating it yields CASSLNGGKGETQFF.

This chain connects TRBV10-3 to TRBJ2-3; 10 positions agree with TRBD2. The J call may be mistaken, given a closer DNA end match to TRBJ2-5. Germline V gene lookup returns CDR1 ENHRY and CDR2 SYGVKD. The CDR3 spans 14 residues. CDR3 sequence (DNA): TGTGCGGGGAGCGGGGGGGCCCGCCCCGATACCCAGTACTTC. It yields the protein CAGSGGARPDTQYF.

This clonotype was counted many times. The DNA for the CDR3 is TGTGCCAGCAGCTCATGGACAGGGCGCACCACTGAAGCTTTCTTT. The encoded protein is CASSSWTGRTTEAFF. The chain has TRBV7-9 and TRBJ1-1; 8 nucleotides agree with TRBD1. The CDR3 consists of 15 residues. In germline, CDR1 is SEHNR, CDR2 FQNEAQ (reference sequence). The V gene end was trimmed by 4 bases and the J gene end by 4 bases; junction bases not matched to a gene: 8.

V gene TRBV10-3 combines with J gene TRBJ2-3, with TRBD1 matching over 9 bases. The DNA end is a closer match to TRBJ2-5, so the J assignment may be wrong. CDR1 and CDR2 from the germline V gene are ENHRY and SYGVKD. This CDR3 comprises 14 residues. CDR3 sequence: CAIGQTGGLETQYF. Here the CDR3 DNA reads TGTGCCATCGGTCAAACAGGGGGCCTGGAGACCCAGTACTTC.

In DNA form, the CDR3 reads TGCGCCAGCAGCCAAGCCATAGCGGGAGGAACAGATACGCAGTATTTT. It specifies CASSQAIAGGTDTQYF. The chain links TRBV4-1 to TRBJ2-3; 10 bases align to TRBD2. There are 16 residues in the CDR3. CDR1 and CDR2 (germline): MGHRA, YSYEKL. V shed 1 base and J 3 bases; nucleotides not matched to a gene: 4.

This CDR3 reads CASSQGTLGTDTQYF. CDR3 bases: TGTGCCAGCAGCCAAGGGACTCTCGGCACAGATACGCAGTATTTT. V usage is TRBV7-3 and J usage is TRBJ2-3, with TRBD2 as a possible D gene (6 bases). CDR1 SGHTA and CDR2 FQGTGA come from the germline V gene. CDR3 length: 15 residues. V lost 5 bases to trimming and J lost 1 base, with 13 bases between them.

With respect to this clonotype: Because the CDR3 is missing its conserved closing phenylalanine or tryptophan, this is likely a read error. This chain joins TRBV7-2 and TRBJ2-5; D unclear. Germline V gene data show CDR1 as SGHTA and CDR2 as FQGNSA. Trimming removed 5 bases from V and 9 bases from J, with 16 bases in between. CDR3 length equals 13 residues. The CDR3 nucleotides are TGTGCCAGCAGCGTGTCCGTAGGAACGTCCCAGTACTCG. Encoded protein: CASSVSVGTSQYS.

The rearrangement uses TRBV4-1 and TRBJ2-4; 7 bases match TRBD1. In germline, CDR1 is MGHRA, CDR2 YSYEKL. With V trimmed by 9 bases and J by 5 bases, 13 bases remained unmatched. The CDR3 sequence is 15 residues long. In DNA form, the CDR3 reads TGCGCCAGGGGCCAGGGACAGCTTGTTCAAAACATTCAGTACTTC. As protein: CARGQGQLVQNIQYF.

The table lists this clonotype with a few counts. V gene TRBV7-6 combines with J gene TRBJ2-1; 12 positions match TRBD2. Germline V lookup: CDR1 SGHVS, CDR2 FNYEAQ. The V segment lost 1 base and the J segment 3 bases; nucleotides outside the gene matches: 1. The CDR3 spans 16 residues. The CDR3 bases are TGTGCCAGCAGCTTAGGACTAGCGGGAGTCTACAATGAGCAGTTCTTC. Translated, it gives CASSLGLAGVYNEQFF.

Note on this clonotype: Its ends do not fully match the called genes, so a read error is possible. This sequence joins TRBV6-1 and TRBJ2-3, with D possibly being TRBD1 (7 bases). Germline CDR1 is MNHNS and CDR2 is SASEGT. This CDR3 has 15 amino acids. For the CDR3, the DNA is TGTGCCAGCAGAGAGGGGGCGCGGGGCACAGAGACGCAGTATTTT. Its protein is CASREGARGTETQYF.

In its sample, this clonotype was seen many times. The chain links TRBV6-6 to TRBJ2-7; D is possibly TRBD1 (7 bases). Per the germline V gene, CDR1 is MNHNY and CDR2 is SVGAGI (reference sequence). This CDR3 spans 14 amino acids. The V gene lost 10 bases and the J gene lost 1 base, with 17 bases spanning the gap. The CDR3 DNA follows: TGTGCCACCGGGGTGCGGGACAGTTCCTACGAGCAGTACTTC. It is translated as CATGVRDSSYEQYF.

This clonotype was detected many times. This chain connects TRBV7-2 to TRBJ2-1, with D maybe TRBD2 (5 bases). This CDR3 comprises 11 residues. Germline V gene lookup returns CDR1 SGHTA and CDR2 FQGNSA. V was trimmed by 3 bases and J by 10 bases, leaving 7 bases between them. Here the CDR3 reads CASSLGVEQFF. The CDR3 nucleotides are TGTGCCAGCAGCTTGGGAGTCGAGCAGTTCTTC.

On this clonotype itself: This may be a read error: a much more frequent sequence differs by one nucleotide. The chain is built from TRBV11-3 and TRBJ2-5; D gene uncertain. CDR3 length: 13 amino acids. V shed 5 bases and J shed 11 bases, with 18 bases lying between them. The germline V gene encodes CDR1 SGHNT and CDR2 YENEEA. The CDR3 loop reads CASSLPAINEQYF. In nucleotides, the CDR3 is TGTGCCAGCAGCCTACCGGCGATCAATGAGCAGTACTTC.

Notes on this clonotype: A read error may account for a junction end that differs from germline. CDR3: CASSGDVGTDTQYF. CDR3 in DNA: TGTGCCAGCAGCGGAGACGTTGGAACAGATACGCAGTATTTC. V gene TRBV7-2 combines with J gene TRBJ2-3; D ambiguous. The V gene's germline CDR1 is SGHTA and CDR2 FQGNSA. This CDR3 is 14 amino acids long.

With regard to this clonotype: Germline is not matched at one junction end, which may reflect a read error. V usage is TRBV7-2 and J usage is TRBJ2-5; D could derive from TRBD1 or TRBD2 (7 bases each). Germline V CDR1 and CDR2: SGHTA, FQGNSA. The CDR3 contains 16 residues. CDR3 sequence reads: CASSRQGGRGTETQYF. CDR3 coding DNA: TGTGCCAGCAGCCGGCAGGGAGGGAGAGGGACAGAGACGCAGTACTTT.

This clonotype was observed once. Relative to the germline gene, one junction end is altered; a read error may explain this. The chain uses TRBV7-2 and TRBJ2-5; D may correspond to TRBD1 or TRBD2 (6 bases each). Germline V CDR1 and CDR2: SGHTA, FQGNSA. The CDR3 spans 16 residues. CDR3: CASGAHGGRGQETQYF. The CDR3, as DNA: TGTGCCAGCGGGGCACACGGGGGCCGAGGCCAAGAGACGCAGTACTTC.